One TCR beta chain is described in this entry. Its specificity is unknown. These data are taken from a study of cytomegalovirus exposure and HLA in healthy donors. Study results and limitations: In terms of immune exposure information, only CMV serostatus was available.

The PCR was carried out with 60 Vbeta primers and 13 Jbeta primers. Profiling relied on immunoSEQ multiplex PCR, and the TCRdb table lists in-frame clones only, not all of them. The sample consists of 95,000 to 150,000 clones, over 60% of them appearing once. V gave up 4 bases and J gave up 3 bases; unmatched junction bases: 5. CDR1 is LNHDA and CDR2 is SQIVND in the germline V gene (reference sequence). There are 16 residues in the CDR3. This TCR was recovered from a man aged 18 to 30 in good health and CMV-seronegative. The J gene is TRBJ1-5, the V gene TRBV19, with 11 bases aligning to TRBD1. The specimen sequenced was PBMCs. The CDR3 sequence: CASSTGTGGINQPQHF. As DNA, the CDR3 is TGTGCCAGTAGTACCGGGACAGGGGGTATCAATCAGCCCCAGCATTTT.